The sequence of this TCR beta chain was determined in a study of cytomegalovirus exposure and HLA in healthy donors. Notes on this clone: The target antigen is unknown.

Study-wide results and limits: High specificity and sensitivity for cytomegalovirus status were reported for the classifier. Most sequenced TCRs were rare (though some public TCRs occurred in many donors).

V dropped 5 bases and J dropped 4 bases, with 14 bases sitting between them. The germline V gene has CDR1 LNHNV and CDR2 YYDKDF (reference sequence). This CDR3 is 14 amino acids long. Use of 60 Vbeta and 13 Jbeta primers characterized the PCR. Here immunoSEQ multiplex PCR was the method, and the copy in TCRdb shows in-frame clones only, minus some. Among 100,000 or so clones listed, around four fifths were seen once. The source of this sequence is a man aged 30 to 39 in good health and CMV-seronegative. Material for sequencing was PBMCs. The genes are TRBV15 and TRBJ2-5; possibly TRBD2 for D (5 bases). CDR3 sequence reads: CATSWSGYGETQYF. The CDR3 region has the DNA TGTGCCACCAGCTGGAGCGGCTACGGAGAGACCCAGTACTTC.